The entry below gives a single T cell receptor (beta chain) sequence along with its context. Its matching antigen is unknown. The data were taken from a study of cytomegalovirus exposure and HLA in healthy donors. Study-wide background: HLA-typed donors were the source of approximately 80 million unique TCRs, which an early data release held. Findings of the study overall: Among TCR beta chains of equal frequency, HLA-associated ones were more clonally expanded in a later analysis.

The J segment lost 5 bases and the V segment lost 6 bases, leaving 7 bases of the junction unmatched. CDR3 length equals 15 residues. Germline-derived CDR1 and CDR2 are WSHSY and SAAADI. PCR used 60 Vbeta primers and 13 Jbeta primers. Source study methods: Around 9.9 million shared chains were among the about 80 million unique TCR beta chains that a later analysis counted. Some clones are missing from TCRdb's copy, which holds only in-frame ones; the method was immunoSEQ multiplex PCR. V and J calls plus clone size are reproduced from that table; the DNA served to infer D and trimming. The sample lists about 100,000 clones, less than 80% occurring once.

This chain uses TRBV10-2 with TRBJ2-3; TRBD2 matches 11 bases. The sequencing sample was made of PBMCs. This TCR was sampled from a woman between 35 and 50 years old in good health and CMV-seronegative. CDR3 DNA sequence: TGCGCCAGCAGGCTTAGCGGGGGGGCGAAAGATACGCAGTATTTT. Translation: CASRLSGGAKDTQYF.